This is a list of T cell receptor beta chains from one sample in a study of CD8+ T cells in alopecia areata. Using immunoSEQ multiplex PCR, the repertoire was profiled, and TCRdb retains in-frame clones only, with some absent. Of roughly 120,000 clones detected, about 59% appear once; the ten largest clones hold over 9%. Sample: CD8+ T cells sorted from blood, taken at week 24, from a patient treated with tofacitinib. Receptor source: a human donor with alopecia areata. CDR3s include the opening cysteine and the closing phenylalanine or tryptophan.

v_gene: TRBV9; CDR3aa: CASSLGTDSYEQYF
v_gene: TRBV5-5; CDR3aa: CASNYGVQDTQYF
v_gene: TRBV29-1; CDR3aa: CSATWGDQETQYF
v_gene: TRBV10-3; CDR3aa: CAISELGVTGSDETQYF
v_gene: TRBV23-1; CDR3aa: CASSQGGTSGEQTQYF
v_gene: TRBV7-2; CDR3aa: CASSPGTGGFDGYTF
v_gene: TRBV15; CDR3aa: CATSTGQGDEQYF
v_gene: TRBV5-1; CDR3aa: CASSFGGALEQYF
v_gene: TRBV7-9; CDR3aa: CASSFDSLPDNEQFF
v_gene: TRBV19; CDR3aa: CASTRWGEGHTEAFF
v_gene: TRBV11-2; CDR3aa: CASSFSTYEQYF
v_gene: TRBV29-1; CDR3aa: CSVEEETEAFF
v_gene: TRBV29-1; CDR3aa: CSVFSYSYEQYF
v_gene: TRBV27; CDR3aa: CASSTTGGRQPQHF
v_gene: TRBV5-1; CDR3aa: CASSFYRVDEQYF
v_gene: TRBV6-5; CDR3aa: CASSYGRSVYNEQFF
v_gene: TRBV5-6; CDR3aa: CASSSREVAVDEQFF
v_gene: TRBV30; CDR3aa: CAWSAPPWGEGSYEQYF
v_gene: TRBV18; CDR3aa: CASSPPEGYEQYF
v_gene: TRBV4-1; CDR3aa: CASSQDGGYTF
v_gene: TRBV30; CDR3aa: CAWSGRERGYEQYF
v_gene: TRBV27; CDR3aa: CASSLIPGTPYGYTF
v_gene: TRBV7-9; CDR3aa: CASSLVGRSNTGELFF
v_gene: TRBV6-6; CDR3aa: CASSYSGTSGQETQYF
v_gene: TRBV7-8; CDR3aa: CASSRDRGITGELFF
v_gene: TRBV5-4; CDR3aa: CASSHGGTEAYEQYF
v_gene: TRBV29-1; CDR3aa: CSAPSWNQPQHF
v_gene: TRBV5-1; CDR3aa: CASSLDDREGLRSKNIQYF
v_gene: TRBV2; CDR3aa: CAISRETPSYEQYF
v_gene: TRBV27; CDR3aa: CASSFSGGSYEQYF
v_gene: TRBV4-2; CDR3aa: CASSQEGTSTGELFF
v_gene: TRBV11-1; CDR3aa: CASSANRGSSYEQYF
v_gene: TRBV29-1; CDR3aa: CSVRDTEAFF
v_gene: TRBV6-5; CDR3aa: CASSPWSADYGYTF
v_gene: TRBV7-9; CDR3aa: CASSRQGWEQYF
v_gene: TRBV29-1; CDR3aa: CSVESDSDNYGYTF
v_gene: TRBV12-5; CDR3aa: CASGQPRQHPYYGYTF
v_gene: TRBV4-1; CDR3aa: CASSQYTGSTEAFF
v_gene: TRBV27; CDR3aa: CASSLSAGYGYTF